This TCR beta chain was profiled in a study of regulatory T cells in long-lasting Graves disease. The CDR3 totals 14 residues. V lost 7 bases and J lost 7; bases outside the gene matches: 7. As to time point: newly diagnosed GD, antithyroid drugs for less than 3 months. Researchers made the TCR library from RNA that was extracted from PBMCs. This clonotype was observed many times. Through Arm-PCR of CDR3 regions and iRepertoire HTBI primers, TCR beta libraries were built. TCRdb analysed the multiplex PCR reads with MiXCR anew, one entry per CDR3 protein. The sample lists about 420,000 distinct CDR3 sequences; about 17% were seen once. The same data also contributed to another study, on T cells in Graves' hyperthyroidism and ophthalmopathy. That paper notes: A first-round RT-PCR of the TCR CDR3 used the HTBI primer set.

This chain joins TRBV12-3 or TRBV12-4 and TRBJ1-6, with 7 bases lining up with TRBD1. The TCR comes from a woman in her late teens or twenties with Graves disease. The material sequenced was peripheral blood mononuclear cells (PBMCs), taken at new diagnosis, from a patient treated with antithyroid drugs. CDR3 sequence: CASIQGGSNSPLHF. The CDR3 nucleotides read TGTGCCAGCATCCAGGGGGGTTCGAATTCACCCCTCCACTTT.